These 6 T cell receptor beta chains were sequenced from one sample in a study of control samples from healthy donors and cancer patients. TCRdb's copy holds only in-frame clones and misses some; the assay was immunoSEQ multiplex PCR. The sample lists fewer than 120,000 clones, around 89% occurring once. The source material was PBMCs. The receptors stem from a woman aged 60-75 years with lung cancer.

The gene calls are TRBV6-2 or TRBV6-3 and TRBJ1-4; no reliable D call. With 2 bases removed from V and 7 bases from J, the gap between germline ends came to 17 bases. The CDR3 loop spans 16 amino acids. Germline CDR1 MNHEY, CDR2 SVGEGT. For the CDR3, the DNA is TGTGCCAGCAGTTACCCTGACCTGAGTGGAAGTGAAAAACTGTTTTTT. Amino acids: CASSYPDLSGSEKLFF.

The chain's CDR3 is CASSQSEGQLGGYTF. The CDR3, as DNA: TGCGCCAGCAGTCAATCTGAAGGACAGCTCGGGGGCTACACCTTC. The V gene is TRBV23-1, the J gene TRBJ1-2; possibly TRBD1 for D (6 bases). TRBV23-1 is given ORF status, its function remaining uncertain. V shed 0 bases and J shed 8 bases, with 16 bases lying between them. The CDR3 length is 15 residues.

The gene calls are TRBV7-2 and TRBJ1-4, with D uncertain. The germline gives CDR1 SGHTA, CDR2 FQGNSA. Trimming stripped 5 bases from V and 0 bases from J, with 16 bases between. The CDR3 totals 17 residues. The CDR3 nucleotides read TGTGCCAGCAGCCCGCGGTCCACGTATTCAACTAATGAAAAACTGTTTTTT. Its translation: CASSPRSTYSTNEKLFF.

This clone has only a few counts. The V call is TRBV7-9, the J call TRBJ1-1; 8 bases line up with TRBD1. The trim removed 7 bases at V and 7 bases at J, leaving 8 bases unmatched. Looked up from germline, CDR1 is SEHNR and CDR2 is FQNEAQ (reference sequence). The CDR3 runs 13 residues. In DNA form, the CDR3 reads TGTGCCAGCACCGATCAGGGGGCAGATGAAGCTTTCTTT. It specifies CASTDQGADEAFF.

V gene TRBV24-1 combines with J gene TRBJ2-1; weak D call: TRBD1 (5 bases). This CDR3 spans 16 amino acids. The germline V gene has CDR1 KGHDR and CDR2 SFDVKD. The V end was cut by 2 bases, the J end by 0 bases, with 10 bases between. In DNA form, the CDR3 reads TGTGCCACCAGTGATTCTTACAGGAGCTCCTACAATGAGCAGTTCTTC. It translates to CATSDSYRSSYNEQFF.

This rearrangement joins TRBV5-1 to TRBJ2-7; 7 nucleotides match TRBD1. Germline V gives CDR1 SGHRS, CDR2 YFSETQ. The CDR3 sequence is 13 residues long. J gave up 4 bases and V 4 bases, and 5 bases lay outside the gene matches. The CDR3 protein is CASSPTGDYEQYF. The CDR3 DNA reads TGCGCCAGCAGCCCCACAGGGGATTACGAGCAGTACTTC.